These T cell receptor beta chains were read from a single sample in a study of memory CD4+ T cells and cytomegalovirus serostatus. Profiling relied on immunoSEQ multiplex PCR, and the TCRdb table lists in-frame clones only, not all of them. The sample consists of about 50,000 clones, about four fifths of them appearing once. The specimen was memory CD4+ T cells from blood. These receptors were taken from an adult in good health and CMV-seronegative. The CDR3 runs from the conserved cysteine through the conserved F or W. A D gene is named only where the DNA matches it firmly. A row's size may be missing; if present it is once, few, many or a size class.

d_gene: .; abundance: few; j_gene: TRBJ2-1; v_gene: TRBV7-8; CDR3nt: TGTGCCAGCGGGGGGTACAATGAGCAGTTCTTC; CDR3aa: CASGGYNEQFF
d_gene: .; abundance: .; j_gene: TRBJ2-2; v_gene: TRBV5-1; CDR3nt: TGCGCCAGCAGCTTGACGGGGGAGACCGGGGAGCTGTTTTTT; CDR3aa: CASSLTGETGELFF
d_gene: .; abundance: .; j_gene: TRBJ2-2; v_gene: TRBV5-1; CDR3nt: TGCGCCAGCAGCTTGGCCCAGGGCACCGCGAACACCGGGGAGCTGTTTTTT; CDR3aa: CASSLAQGTANTGELFF
d_gene: .; abundance: once; j_gene: TRBJ2-2; v_gene: TRBV6-4; CDR3nt: TGTGCCAGCAGTGACGTTGGGACAAACACCGGGGAGCTGTTTTTT; CDR3aa: CASSDVGTNTGELFF
d_gene: .; abundance: .; j_gene: TRBJ2-6; v_gene: TRBV7-6; CDR3nt: TGTGCCAGCAGCTACTCCGCAGGCTCTGGGGCCAACGTCCTGACTTTC; CDR3aa: CASSYSAGSGANVLTF
d_gene: .; abundance: few; j_gene: TRBJ2-7; v_gene: TRBV7-9; CDR3nt: TGTGCCAGCAGCGACGGACTCGCCTCCACCTACGAGCAGTACTTC; CDR3aa: CASSDGLASTYEQYF
d_gene: .; abundance: .; j_gene: TRBJ1-2; v_gene: TRBV29-1; CDR3nt: TGCAGCGCCAAGGTGGGTTGGAGCTACACCTTC; CDR3aa: CSAKVGWSYTF
d_gene: .; abundance: .; j_gene: TRBJ2-5; v_gene: TRBV11-1; CDR3nt: TGTGCCAGCAGCTTAGAGGGAGAGACCCAGTACTTC; CDR3aa: CASSLEGETQYF
d_gene: .; abundance: few; j_gene: TRBJ1-1; v_gene: TRBV29-1; CDR3nt: TGCAGCGTTGGGTTCGGAAACACTGAAGCTTTCTTT; CDR3aa: CSVGFGNTEAFF
d_gene: .; abundance: .; j_gene: TRBJ2-2; v_gene: TRBV11-2; CDR3nt: TGTGCCAGCAGCGAGTCGAGGGAGCTGTTTTTT; CDR3aa: CASSESRELFF
d_gene: .; abundance: once; j_gene: TRBJ2-7; v_gene: TRBV6-1; CDR3nt: TGTGCCAGCAGTCGACAGTCTCGGGGTTCCTACGAGCAGTACTTC; CDR3aa: CASSRQSRGSYEQYF